The TCR beta chain described here comes from a study of blood T cell repertoires in COVID-19. Study-level information: Spain, Italy and the United States supplied samples that represented acute and convalescent COVID-19. From T cells, B-cell-depleted T cells, or PBMCs came the material, which was cDNA or gDNA.

Under the authors' procedure: Estimation of nucleated cell counts was performed using reference gene primer amplification. Some clones are missing from TCRdb's copy, which holds only in-frame ones; the method was immunoSEQ multiplex PCR. V and J calls and clone size are as listed in that table; D and trimming were resolved from the DNA. The sample carries about 210,000 clones, almost 85% recorded once. As for this clone: Other DNA sequences from this sample encode an identical CDR3 as well.

The CDR3 totals 13 residues. V was pared by 1 base and J by 3 bases, with 7 bases between. Germline CDR1 is LNHNV and CDR2 is YYDKDF (reference sequence). V and J are TRBV15 and TRBJ2-7; D not resolved. This receptor was identified in a woman aged 40 to 50 with acute or convalescent COVID-19. Sample: peripheral blood. The CDR3 DNA reads TGTGCCACCAGCAGAGGTCGGAGCTACGAGCAGTACTTC. This sequence encodes CATSRGRSYEQYF.